The following is a T cell receptor beta chain sequence with its context. No antigen is known for it. This likely reflects a read error, since a far larger clone is one base away. The table came from immunoSEQ multiplex PCR; TCRdb's copy has only in-frame clones and leaves some out. The sample contains thousands of clones, less than 85% of which appear only once. The data derive from a study of graft-versus-host responses after intestinal transplantation. Intraepithelial and lamina propria lymphocytes were freed from processed graft tissue. Overall study findings and caveats: GvH clones detected in recipient marrow included some appearing first in ileum or blood.

CDR3 length: 14 residues. Germline V gives CDR1 MGHRA, CDR2 YSYEKL. V lost 1 base, J lost 13 bases, and 20 bases lay in between. V and J are TRBV4-1 and TRBJ2-7; D not resolved. The TCR was taken from a human patient who received an intestinal transplant, so some T cells may come from the graft donor. The specimen was ileum tissue, collected roughly 74 weeks after intestinal transplant. This CDR3 reads CASSQGRAGALQYF. The CDR3 nucleotides read TGCGCCAGCAGCCAAGGACGGGCAGGAGCTCTCCAATACTTC.